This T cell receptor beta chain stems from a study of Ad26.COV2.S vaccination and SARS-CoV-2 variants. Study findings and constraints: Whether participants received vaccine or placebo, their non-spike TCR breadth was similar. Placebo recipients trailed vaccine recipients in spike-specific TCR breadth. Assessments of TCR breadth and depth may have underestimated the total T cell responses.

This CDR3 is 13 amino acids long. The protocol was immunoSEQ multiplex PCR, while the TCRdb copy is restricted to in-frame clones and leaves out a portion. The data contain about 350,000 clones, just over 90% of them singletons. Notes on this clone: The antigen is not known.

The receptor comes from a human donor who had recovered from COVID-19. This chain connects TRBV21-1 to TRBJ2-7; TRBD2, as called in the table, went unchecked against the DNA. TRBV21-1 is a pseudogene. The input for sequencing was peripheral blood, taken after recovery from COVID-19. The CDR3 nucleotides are TGTGCCAGGCGGAGAGGAACGTCCTACGAGCAGTACTTC. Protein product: CARRRGTSYEQYF.